These 10 T cell receptor beta chains originate from one sample sequenced in a study of blood T cells in healthy people across ages. Alongside a J-beta primer mix, a sample-barcoded 5' primer served in a second PCR lasting about 7 to 12 cycles. Using its own MiXCR run on the 5' RACE reads, TCRdb lists one record per CDR3 protein. Among some 1.7 million distinct CDR3 sequences, approximately 30% were seen once, and the ten largest hold about 8%. What was sequenced was blood. The receptors shown here come from a woman aged 25 to 39 in good health.

This clonotype came up many times. The chain carries TRBV15 and TRBJ2-3; no clear D gene. Germline V gives CDR1 LNHNV, CDR2 YYDKDF (reference sequence). The CDR3 totals 14 residues. The germline V and J ends were trimmed by 2 bases and 2 bases, with 8 bases remaining between them. The CDR3 DNA reads as TGTGCCACCAGCAGATCTGATTTCACAGATACGCAGTATTTT. Its protein is CATSRSDFTDTQYF.

The V and J genes are TRBV29-1 and TRBJ2-7, with D possibly being TRBD2 (6 bases). V lost 1 base, J lost 0 bases, and 16 bases lay in between. Germline V gene lookup returns CDR1 SQVTM and CDR2 ANQGSEA. The CDR3 runs 16 residues. The CDR3 sequence is CSVEGGGRVGSYEQYF. The CDR3 DNA follows: TGCAGCGTTGAAGGGGGAGGTAGAGTTGGCTCCTACGAGCAGTACTTC.

This clonotype turned up a few times. As DNA, the CDR3 is TGTGCCAGCATTAGTGGGACCTACGAGCAGTACTTC. Residues: CASISGTYEQYF. This rearrangement joins TRBV6-1 to TRBJ2-7, with D hard to call. CDR1 MNHNS and CDR2 SASEGT come from the germline V gene. V was cut by 7 bases and J by 2 bases, with 9 bases left in between. This CDR3 spans 12 amino acids.

This clonotype was seen more than once but under ten times. V gene TRBV30 combines with J gene TRBJ1-4; unclear D gene. The CDR3 spans 13 residues. Looked up from germline, CDR1 is GTSNPN and CDR2 is SVGIG (reference sequence). Trimming stripped 2 bases from V and 5 bases from J, with 9 bases between. The CDR3 DNA reads as TGTGCCTGGAGTCCGACTGTGAATGAAAAACTGTTTTTT. It is translated as CAWSPTVNEKLFF.

This clonotype appeared many times. The rearrangement uses TRBV5-1 and TRBJ2-4, with D perhaps matching TRBD2 (6 bases). V lost 1 base to trimming and J lost 5 bases, with 13 bases between them. Germline V gene sequence: CDR1 SGHRS, CDR2 YFSETQ. The CDR3 runs 15 residues. CDR3 in amino acids: CASSLTAGTQNIQYF. Written as DNA, the CDR3 is TGCGCCAGCAGCTTGACGGCGGGGACTCAAAACATTCAGTACTTC.

This clonotype was seen at least ten times. The chain links TRBV7-9 to TRBJ1-4, with D uncertain. This CDR3 has 13 residues. Trimming took 6 bases from V and 11 from J, leaving 16 bases between them. Germline V gene data show CDR1 as SEHNR and CDR2 as FQNEAQ (reference sequence). This CDR3 reads CASSSIGVGKLFF. The CDR3 DNA is TGTGCCAGCAGTTCAATCGGGGTTGGTAAACTGTTTTTT.

This chain links TRBV20-1 with TRBJ2-3, with 8 bases lining up with TRBD1. V lost 1 base and J lost 0; bases outside the gene matches: 3. The length of the CDR3 is 15 residues. Germline-derived CDR1 and CDR2 are DFQATT and SNEGSKA (reference sequence). CDR3 bases: TGCAGTGCTAGAGGGGCAGGGGGCAGCACAGATACGCAGTATTTT. Translated: CSARGAGGSTDTQYF.

A note on this clonotype: With a much larger clone just one base away, this may be a read error. V usage is TRBV29-1 and J usage is TRBJ2-5; D is unclear. The CDR3 runs 10 residues. Looked up from germline, CDR1 is SQVTM and CDR2 is ANQGSEA. The CDR3 bases are TGCAGCGTTGGCATCGAGACCCGGTACTTC. This codes for CSVGIETRYF.

This clonotype has just a few counts. The V and J genes are TRBV7-9 and TRBJ1-6; no firm D call. The germline V gene has CDR1 SEHNR and CDR2 FQNEAQ (reference sequence). Between the trimmed V and J ends, which lost 4 bases and 10 bases, there was a span of 14 bases. The CDR3 runs to 14 residues. For the CDR3, the DNA is TGTGCCAGCAGCTCTAACAGAGAATACTCACCCCTCCACTTT. It translates to CASSSNREYSPLHF.

Only a few counts were recorded for this clonotype. This chain uses TRBV12-3 or TRBV12-4 with TRBJ2-6; D unclear. The V end was cut by 5 bases, the J end by 4 bases, with 12 bases between. The CDR3 is made up of 15 amino acids. CDR3 protein: CASSQQVSGANVLTF. Here the CDR3 DNA reads TGTGCCAGCAGTCAGCAAGTCTCAGGGGCCAACGTCCTGACTTTC.